This T cell receptor (beta chain) was found in a study of blood T cells in healthy people across ages (dated by TCRdb to about 2015). For the study in its entirety: In model experiments, template switching captured about one uniquely barcoded TCR beta cDNA molecule for every two T cells. Using deep sequencing normalized with unique cDNA molecular identifiers, the study measured how TCR beta repertoire diversity changes with age. Four age groups were formed from the donors: young (average approximately 15 years), middle-aged (approximately 40), aged (roughly 58) and long-lived (about 75). To avoid experimental bias, donors of different ages were distributed randomly across sequencing lanes. Using the same blood draw, the study looked at two additional independent replicas of 1 million unique cDNA reads for two donors, one aged 18 to 30 and the other aged 80 or older. What the authors observed across the whole study: Donor CMV infection status was unknown, potentially confounding age-related changes in expanded clonotypes. Observed TCR beta diversity correlated strongly with the percentage of naive T cells measured by flow cytometry. As age increased, observed TCR beta diversity per million T cells dropped in a roughly linear way, and a significant reduction was already evident by age 40. Bulk unsorted PBMC profiling prevented conclusive comparison of naive and antigen-experienced compartments. The long-lived group showed more naive CD4+ T cells, fewer expanded clones and increased TCR diversity than the aged group, suggesting age selection. Estimates of total diversity based on one million sequenced T cells were regarded as lower bounds and as underestimates.

The method was 5' RACE. The instrument was an Illumina HiSeq 2500. A second PCR of about 6 to 12 cycles was run with a J-beta primer mix and a sample-barcoded 5' primer. A unique molecular identifier was introduced onto each TCR beta cDNA molecule by a template-switch 5' adaptor carrying 12 random nucleotides. Each sample yielded at least 2.5 million CDR3-containing paired-end reads. All of the RNA was converted into first-strand cDNA using the Mint cDNA synthesis kit, with a TRBC-specific oligonucleotide serving as the primer. After uracil-DNA glycosylase treatment, a first 18-cycle PCR used universal primers M1SS and BC2_uni_R on all cDNA. Concerning the study's data processing: For normalization, 1 million high-quality reads, each with a distinct molecular identifier, were randomly selected from each sample. Instead of being binned into consensus sequences, reads with shared molecular identifiers were discarded. MiTCR, set to a Q25 quality threshold and the strictest error-elimination algorithm, was used for CDR3 identification, clonotype clustering and error correction. Lower-bound total TCR beta diversity was estimated with a nonparametric unseen species model using Euler transformation. TCRdb ran its own pipeline on the public reads, namely fastp trimming at Q25 and MiXCR clone calling, and kept in-frame beta chains. For every CDR3 protein sequence, its rows merge into one entry that carries the most common genes and DNA. The V and J calls reflect TCRdb's pipeline rather than the authors' work. Counted in this sample were about 2 million distinct CDR3 sequences; approximately 50% of them appeared once. The top ten hold about 2.1% of the sample.

Clipping removes 4 bases from V and 6 bases from J, with 7 as the unmatched junction base count. As encoded in the germline V gene, CDR1 is MNHEY while CDR2 is SVGEGT. The CDR3 runs 14 amino acids, cysteine and phenylalanine included. CDR3 DNA only is kept here, 42 bases in frame from base 1. Note on this clonotype: No cognate antigen has been identified for it. Base qualities are not provided; no much larger clone lies one nucleotide away.

Donors were a few dozen systemically healthy Caucasian individuals from Russia aged roughly 6 to 90 years. Each donor gave ten milliliters of peripheral blood, collected into EDTA-treated Vacutainer tubes. Ficoll-Paque density-gradient centrifugation was used to isolate PBMCs, with at least 7 million per sample. Total RNA was extracted from PBMCs with Trizol reagent, with at least 6 micrograms obtained per sample. For every donor, an aliquot of PBMCs went through flow cytometry to measure the percentages of naive CD45RAhigh/CD27high T cells. The sequence is built from TRBV6-2 or TRBV6-3 and TRBJ2-7, and 9 bases in between align with TRBD1. The sequence derives from a woman aged 35 to 49 in good health. Sequencing was done on a sample of blood. The CDR3: CASSFDRGVGEQYF. The nucleotide sequence reads TGTGCCAGCAGTTTCGACAGGGGGGTCGGCGAGCAGTACTTC.